The T cell receptor (beta chain) described here comes from a study of blood T cell repertoires in COVID-19. Across the study: Acute and convalescent COVID-19 samples came from the United States, Italy and Spain.

The assay was immunoSEQ multiplex PCR, and TCRdb's table has in-frame clones only and misses some. The sample has a few hundred thousand clones, around 90% seen once; the top ten hold roughly 16%. Individuals aged about 18 to 89 years were recruited from fewer than 25 US areas. Assignment of participants to cohorts was predicated upon participant-reported clinical history. Contact with a PCR-confirmed or clinician-diagnosed COVID-19 case occurred within 2 weeks of entry. The CDR3 runs to 14 residues. Trimming took off 4 bases at V and 0 bases at J, with 8 bases between the two ends. Germline CDR1 reads MGHRA; CDR2 reads YSYEKL.

V is TRBV4-1 and J is TRBJ2-3, with TRBD2 as a possible D gene (6 bases). The sequenced sample consisted of PBMCs or T cells enriched from blood (not recorded which). The TCR originated in a man aged 25 to 40 who had been exposed to COVID-19. CDR3 sequence: CASSPGESTDTQYF. The CDR3 region has the DNA TGCGCCAGCAGCCCGGGGGAAAGCACAGATACGCAGTATTTT.